The clone carrying this TCR beta chain was counted a few times. Membership in each cohort depended on participant-reported clinical history. Original analysis: Reference gene primer amplification gave nucleated cell count estimates. Data came from immunoSEQ multiplex PCR; TCRdb stores just in-frame clones and leaves some out. V and J calls and clone size follow that table, whereas D and trimming were derived from the DNA. The repertoire includes about 220,000 clones, roughly four fifths of them detected once, and under 3.5% sits in the top ten. The sample comes from a study of blood T cell repertoires in COVID-19. Looking at the study overall: From T cells, B-cell-depleted T cells, or PBMCs came the material, which was cDNA or gDNA.

Germline-derived CDR1 and CDR2 are MGHRA and YSYEKL. V lost 2 bases and J lost 6, with 14 bases in between. This CDR3 contains 15 residues. V and J are TRBV4-1 and TRBJ1-5; D possibly corresponds to TRBD1 (6 bases). This receptor was identified in an older woman who had recovered from COVID-19. The sequenced sample consisted of PBMCs or T cells enriched from blood (not recorded which). The CDR3 here is CASSQTGITSQPQHF. CDR3 DNA: TGCGCCAGCAGCCAAACAGGGATCACCTCTCAGCCCCAGCATTTT.